The 25 T cell receptor beta chains reported below all come from one sample, sequenced in a study of T cell repertoires in cytomegalovirus infection. TCRdb fed the reads into MiXCR, producing one record per CDR3 protein. Among 200,000 or so distinct CDR3 sequences listed, roughly 20% were seen once. Input material: PBMCs. Every receptor here comes from a human donor in good health (CMV status not recorded). Some clones in this sample may be carry-over from other donors' samples.

This clonotype was found a few times. The chain uses TRBV14 and TRBJ2-1; D is perhaps TRBD1 (5 bases). Germline V gives CDR1 SGHDN, CDR2 FVKESK. This CDR3 is 15 amino acids long. The ends were cut back, 6 bases at V and 0 bases at J, with 12 bases in the middle. CDR3 coding DNA: TGTGCCAGCAGGAGAACAGGAAGCTCCTACAATGAGCAGTTCTTC. This codes for CASRRTGSSYNEQFF.

The V gene is TRBV11-1, the J gene TRBJ2-1, with D uncertain. Germline V CDR1 and CDR2: SGHAT, FQDESV (reference sequence). Trimming removed 5 bases at V and 9 bases at J, with 14 bases between. The CDR3 is made up of 13 amino acids. The CDR3 loop is CASSPLAGSEQFF. The CDR3 nucleotides are TGTGCCAGCAGCCCGTTAGCCGGATCTGAGCAGTTCTTC.

This clonotype was observed many times. In DNA, the CDR3 is TGTGCCAGCAGCGAGGACAGTCGCCCCCCCCCTTATGGCTACACCTTC. It yields the protein CASSEDSRPPPYGYTF. V gene TRBV7-2 combines with J gene TRBJ1-2, with TRBD1 as a possible D gene (6 bases). The V and J ends lost 5 bases and 5 bases respectively, with 21 bases between them. Per germline, CDR1 SGHTA and CDR2 FQGNSA. The CDR3 covers 16 residues.

This clonotype has a handful of counts. V and J are TRBV5-1 and TRBJ1-2; 9 bases map to TRBD1. V lost 1 base and J lost 5; bases outside the gene matches: 3. CDR1 is SGHRS, CDR2 YFSETQ, per germline. The CDR3 length is 14 residues. CDR3 nucleotides: TGCGCCAGCAGCTTGAGGACAGGGGAATATGGCTACACCTTC. Protein sequence: CASSLRTGEYGYTF.

This clonotype was seen a few times. V gene TRBV6-2 or TRBV6-3 combines with J gene TRBJ1-2; D remains unclear. Germline CDR1 reads MNHEY; CDR2 reads SVGEGT. This CDR3 is built from 13 residues. Trimming took off 2 bases at V and 7 bases at J, with 11 bases between the two ends. CDR3 sequence (DNA): TGTGCCAGCAGTTACGGACTCGAGGTTGGCTACACCTTC. It encodes CASSYGLEVGYTF.

Only a few counts were recorded for this clonotype. CDR3 residues: CASSPPARTYEQYF. DNA of the CDR3: TGTGCCAGCTCACCACCGGCCAGGACCTACGAGCAGTACTTC. The chain combines TRBV18 with TRBJ2-7; D is unclear. This CDR3 has 14 residues. The V and J ends lost 0 bases and 2 bases respectively, with 8 bases between them. Germline-derived CDR1 and CDR2 are KGHSH and LQKENI.

The chain couples TRBV18 to TRBJ1-6, with D unresolved. Trimming pared 3 bases from V and 5 bases from J, leaving 11 bases between. The CDR3 covers 15 residues. Germline V gene lookup returns CDR1 KGHSH and CDR2 LQKENI. Here the CDR3 reads CASSPLQGHNSPLHF. The CDR3 nucleotides are TGTGCCAGCTCACCCTTACAAGGTCATAATTCACCCCTCCACTTT.

J is TRBJ1-2 and V is TRBV5-6; TRBD1 is a possible D gene (6 bases). Germline V lookup: CDR1 SGHDT, CDR2 YYEEEE. The CDR3 has 13 residues. The V end was cut by 2 bases, the J end by 8 bases, with 13 bases between. Here the CDR3 reads CASSLEGERGYTF. DNA for the CDR3: TGTGCCAGCAGCTTAGAGGGGGAAAGAGGCTACACCTTC.

This rearrangement joins TRBV4-3 to TRBJ1-5, with D perhaps matching TRBD1 (6 bases). From germline, CDR1 is LGHNA and CDR2 YSLEER. V was shortened by 2 bases and J by 2 bases, with 7 bases between the two germline ends. The CDR3 spans 14 residues. The CDR3 loop reads CASSQRTGNQPQHF. CDR3 DNA: TGCGCCAGCAGCCAAAGGACAGGCAATCAGCCCCAGCATTTT.

The CDR3 coding sequence is TGTGCCAGCAGCTTGGATGCTCTTAGCAATCAGCCCCAGCATTTT. Protein product: CASSLDALSNQPQHF. This chain uses TRBV12-3 or TRBV12-4 with TRBJ1-5; D gene unclear. The V and J ends lost 6 bases and 0 bases respectively, with 12 bases between them. The CDR3 is made up of 15 amino acids.

This clonotype has just a few counts. This chain links TRBV5-6 with TRBJ2-3, with 7 bases identical to TRBD2. In germline, CDR1 is SGHDT, CDR2 YYEEEE. CDR3 length: 15 residues. V dropped 1 base and J dropped 0; count of bases not matched to a gene: 2. The chain's CDR3 is CASSLTGGSTDTQYF. The CDR3 DNA sequence: TGTGCCAGCAGCTTGACGGGGGGTAGCACAGATACGCAGTATTTT.

A note on this clonotype: Since a much larger clone is just one base distant, this may be a read error. This chain uses TRBV7-2 with TRBJ1-1; D not resolved. Per germline, CDR1 SGHTA and CDR2 FQGNSA. Trimming left V 5 bases short and J 0 bases short, with 16 bases between. The CDR3 spans 16 residues. The CDR3 loop is CASSITPVVLNTEAFF. CDR3 nucleotide sequence: TGTGCCAGCAGCATAACCCCGGTGGTATTGAACACTGAAGCTTTCTTT.

The chain employs TRBV6-6 and TRBJ1-5, with D possibly being TRBD1 (5 bases). Germline-derived CDR1 and CDR2 are MNHNY and SVGAGI (reference sequence). CDR3 size: 19 residues. V was clipped by 0 bases and J by 3 bases, with 21 bases between them. The CDR3 DNA sequence: TGTGCCAGCAGTTACTCTCCCGATAGCAGGGTGGTGAACAATCAGCCCCAGCATTTT. This sequence encodes CASSYSPDSRVVNNQPQHF.

For the CDR3, the DNA is TGCAGCGTAAACAGGGACTCTAATGAGCAGTTCTTC. Translated, it gives CSVNRDSNEQFF. V gene TRBV29-1 combines with J gene TRBJ2-1; tentatively, D is TRBD1 or TRBD2 (6 bases each). This CDR3 contains 12 residues. CDR1 and CDR2 (germline): SQVTM, ANQGSEA. V lost 6 bases, J lost 7 bases, and 13 bases lay in between.

The table lists this clonotype with a few counts. The chain employs TRBV5-1 and TRBJ1-4; 7 positions match TRBD1. The germline gives CDR1 SGHRS, CDR2 YFSETQ. The CDR3 is made up of 16 amino acids. The trim removed 4 bases at V and 4 bases at J, leaving 10 bases unmatched. The CDR3 sequence: CASSRYGTAYNEKLFF. The DNA of the CDR3 is TGCGCCAGCAGCCGATACGGGACAGCCTATAATGAAAAACTGTTTTTT.

This clonotype was recorded many times. The genes are TRBV7-2 and TRBJ1-2; D is possibly TRBD1 (5 bases). Trimming cost V 5 bases and J 4 bases, with 14 bases left between them. Germline CDR1 is SGHTA and CDR2 is FQGNSA. This CDR3 is 14 amino acids long. As DNA, the CDR3 is TGTGCCAGCAGCCTACCGAAGGGGAGCTATGGCTACACCTTC. Translated: CASSLPKGSYGYTF.

This clonotype was recorded at least ten times. The CDR3 DNA sequence: TGTGCCAGCAGTGTCGGGACTGAATTTTACGAGCAGTACTTC. It codes for CASSVGTEFYEQYF. The chain employs TRBV28 and TRBJ2-7; a weak D match, TRBD2 (6 bases). Germline lookup yields CDR1 MDHEN and CDR2 SYDVKM. The CDR3 totals 14 residues. Trimming took 5 bases from V and 4 from J, leaving 15 bases between them.

In its sample, this clonotype was seen a few times. The J gene is TRBJ2-5, the V gene TRBV4-3; D tentatively reads TRBD1 or TRBD2 (5 bases each). V was clipped by 0 bases and J by 5 bases, with 7 bases between them. Germline values: CDR1 LGHNA, CDR2 YSLEER. This CDR3 is built from 13 residues. The CDR3 region has the DNA TGCGCCAGCAGCCAAGAAGGGGACGAGACCCAGTACTTC. Its protein is CASSQEGDETQYF.

V and J are TRBV7-9 and TRBJ1-3, with unresolved D. Germline V gene data show CDR1 as SEHNR and CDR2 as FQNEAQ (reference sequence). This CDR3 is built from 15 residues. The V end was cut by 5 bases, the J end by 0 bases, with 11 bases between. The CDR3 sequence is CASSGRLGSGNTIYF. CDR3 sequence (DNA): TGTGCCAGCAGCGGGAGACTGGGCTCTGGAAACACCATATATTTT. Looking up the rest from reference TRBV7-9 and TRBJ1-3 gives the full variable domain: DTGVSQNPRHKITKRGQNVTFRCDPISEHNRLYWYRQTLGQGPEFLTYFQNEAQLEKSRLLSDRFSAERPKGSFSTLEIQRTEQGDSAMYLCASSGRLGSGNTIYFGEGSWLTVV.

The chain recombines TRBV5-4 with TRBJ2-2; D is possibly TRBD1 or TRBD2 (5 bases each). The CDR3 length is 11 residues. Looked up from germline, CDR1 is SGHNT and CDR2 is YYREEE (reference sequence). Trimming took off 5 bases at V and 6 bases at J, with 5 bases between the two ends. The CDR3 DNA follows: TGTGCCAGCAGGGGGGCCGGGGAGCTGTTTTTT. Amino acids: CASRGAGELFF. Together with reference TRBV5-4 and TRBJ2-2, the CDR3 gives the full variable domain: ETGVTQSPTHLIKTRGQQVTLRCSSQSGHNTVSWYQQALGQGPQFIFQYYREEENGRGNFPPRFSGLQFPNYSSELNVNALELDDSALYLCASRGAGELFFGEGSRLTVL.

There are many counts of this clonotype. The chain carries TRBV12-3 or TRBV12-4 and TRBJ2-1; 9 bases fit TRBD1. V was clipped by 1 base and J by 8 bases; unmatched bases: 3. This CDR3 is built from 14 residues. The CDR3 DNA is TGTGCCAGCAGTTTAGAGGGACAGGGCGATGAGCAGTTCTTC. Its protein is CASSLEGQGDEQFF.

This clonotype appeared a few times. The CDR3 DNA reads TGTGCCAGCAGTTACTCGATAGCAGGGGGAGGGGAAAAACTGTTTTTT. As protein: CASSYSIAGGGEKLFF. The chain employs TRBV6-8 and TRBJ1-4, with TRBD1 matching over 7 bases. The germline V gene has CDR1 MNHGY and CDR2 SAAAGT. J gave up 8 bases and V 0 bases, and 9 bases lay outside the gene matches. This CDR3 is built from 16 residues.

The V call is TRBV7-2, the J call TRBJ2-3, with 8 bases matching TRBD2. V lost 5 bases, J lost 5 bases, and 15 bases stayed unmatched. Germline CDR1 is SGHTA and CDR2 is FQGNSA. The CDR3 extends over 17 amino acids. The CDR3 DNA is TGTGCCAGCAGCCCCGCCGGGGGAGCGGGAGTCGGAGATACGCAGTATTTT. Residues: CASSPAGGAGVGDTQYF.

The chain links TRBV12-3 or TRBV12-4 to TRBJ2-2, with 7 nucleotides matching TRBD2. This CDR3 has 16 residues. The junction had 12 bases not matched to a gene; V was cut back by 3 bases and J by 8 bases. The CDR3 sequence is CASSFGGSTGPGELFF. The DNA for the CDR3 is TGTGCCAGCAGTTTCGGCGGGAGCACGGGTCCGGGGGAGCTGTTTTTT.

This clonotype has at least ten counts. The rearrangement joins TRBV7-2 to TRBJ2-7; maybe TRBD1 (6 bases). V lost 4 bases and J 5 bases, leaving 15 bases between the germline ends. Per germline, CDR1 SGHTA and CDR2 FQGNSA. The CDR3 totals 14 residues. In nucleotides, the CDR3 is TGTGCCAGCAGCTGGAGGACAGCCTCGCACGAGCAGTACTTC. It is translated as CASSWRTASHEQYF. The entire variable domain, with the rest obtained from reference TRBV7-2 and TRBJ2-7, is as follows: GAGVSQSPSNKVTEKGKDVELRCDPISGHTALYWYRQSLGQGLEFLIYFQGNSAPDKSGLPSDRFSAERTGGSVSTLTIQRTQQEDSAVYLCASSWRTASHEQYFGPGTRLTVT.